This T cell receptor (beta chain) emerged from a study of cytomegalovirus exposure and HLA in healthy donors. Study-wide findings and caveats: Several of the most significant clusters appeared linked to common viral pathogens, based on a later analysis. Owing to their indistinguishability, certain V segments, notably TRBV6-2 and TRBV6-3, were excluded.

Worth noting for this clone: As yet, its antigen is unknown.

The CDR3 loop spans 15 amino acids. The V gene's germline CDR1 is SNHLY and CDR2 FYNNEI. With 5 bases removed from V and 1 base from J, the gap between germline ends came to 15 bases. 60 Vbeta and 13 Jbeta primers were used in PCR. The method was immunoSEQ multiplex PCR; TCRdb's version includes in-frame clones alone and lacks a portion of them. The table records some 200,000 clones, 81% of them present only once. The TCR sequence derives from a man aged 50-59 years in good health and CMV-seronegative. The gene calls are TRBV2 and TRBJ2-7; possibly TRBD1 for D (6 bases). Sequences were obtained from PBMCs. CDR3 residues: CASSKDRKTSYEQYF. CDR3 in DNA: TGTGCCAGCAGTAAAGACAGGAAAACATCCTACGAGCAGTACTTC.